These T cell receptor beta chains were read from a single sample in a study of blood T cell repertoires in COVID-19. Sequencing used immunoSEQ multiplex PCR; TCRdb keeps in-frame clones, though not all of them. The table shows roughly 300,000 clones, with 85% occurring only once. Sequenced: PBMCs or T cells enriched from blood (not recorded which). The receptors originated from a woman aged 45-60 years who had recovered from COVID-19. CDR3s include the opening cysteine and the closing phenylalanine or tryptophan. Each record gives: CDR3 DNA, CDR3 protein, D gene, CDR3 length, J gene, V gene, clone size. The D gene is left open where the match is weak. Rows may omit the clone size; those that give it use once, few, many or a size class.

CDR3 DNA: TGCGCCAGCAGCCAAGCAAGCGGGAGGGCCGGCACAGATACGCAGTATTTT; CDR3 protein: CASSQASGRAGTDTQYF; D gene: TRBD2; CDR3 length: 17; J gene: TRBJ2-3; V gene: TRBV4-1; clone size: -
CDR3 DNA: TGTGCCAGCAGCCGAGGGCTTAATGAAAAACTGTTTTTT; CDR3 protein: CASSRGLNEKLFF; D gene: -; CDR3 length: 13; J gene: TRBJ1-4; V gene: TRBV11-2; clone size: once
CDR3 DNA: TGTGCCAGCAGCCCCGGGAGGGGGAGGATATCAGATACGCAGTATTTT; CDR3 protein: CASSPGRGRISDTQYF; D gene: TRBD2; CDR3 length: 16; J gene: TRBJ2-3; V gene: TRBV14; clone size: -
CDR3 DNA: TGTGCCAGCAGCGTAGGGGGCCGACCCAGCACAGATACGCAGTATTTT; CDR3 protein: CASSVGGRPSTDTQYF; D gene: -; CDR3 length: 16; J gene: TRBJ2-3; V gene: TRBV9; clone size: -
CDR3 DNA: TGCGCCAGCACTTCGGGGGATAGCTCAGGAAACACCATATATTTT; CDR3 protein: CASTSGDSSGNTIYF; D gene: -; CDR3 length: 15; J gene: TRBJ1-3; V gene: TRBV10-2; clone size: -
CDR3 DNA: TGTGCCATCAGACCGGGACAAACGAACACTGAAGCTTTCTTT; CDR3 protein: CAIRPGQTNTEAFF; D gene: -; CDR3 length: 14; J gene: TRBJ1-1; V gene: TRBV10-3; clone size: -
CDR3 DNA: TGCGCCAGCAGCTTAAACCCGGGACAGGGCTCGAGTGGCTACACCTTC; CDR3 protein: CASSLNPGQGSSGYTF; D gene: TRBD1; CDR3 length: 16; J gene: TRBJ1-2; V gene: TRBV5-1; clone size: -
CDR3 DNA: TGTGCCAGCAGAAAGACTAGCGGAAGGGGGACCGGGGAGCTGTTTTTT; CDR3 protein: CASRKTSGRGTGELFF; D gene: TRBD2; CDR3 length: 16; J gene: TRBJ2-2; V gene: TRBV4-2; clone size: many
CDR3 DNA: TGCGCCAGCAGCTCACACGGGACTAGCGGGGGGCGATACGAGCAGTACTTC; CDR3 protein: CASSSHGTSGGRYEQYF; D gene: TRBD2; CDR3 length: 17; J gene: TRBJ2-7; V gene: TRBV5-1; clone size: -
CDR3 DNA: TGTGCCAGCAGCTCAAGTTCCGGTGAGCAGTTCTTC; CDR3 protein: CASSSSSGEQFF; D gene: -; CDR3 length: 12; J gene: TRBJ2-1; V gene: TRBV7-3; clone size: once
CDR3 DNA: TGTGCCAGCAGCTTAGTGAGGCCGGGTGGCTACACCTTC; CDR3 protein: CASSLVRPGGYTF; D gene: -; CDR3 length: 13; J gene: TRBJ1-2; V gene: TRBV7-2; clone size: -
CDR3 DNA: TGTGCCAGCAGCTTAGAAAGGGTGGGAGCCTACAATGAGCAGTTCTTC; CDR3 protein: CASSLERVGAYNEQFF; D gene: -; CDR3 length: 16; J gene: TRBJ2-1; V gene: TRBV7-2; clone size: few
CDR3 DNA: TGTGCCAGCAGTTACAGGGGAAGTAGCAATCAGCCCCAGCATTTT; CDR3 protein: CASSYRGSSNQPQHF; D gene: -; CDR3 length: 15; J gene: TRBJ1-5; V gene: TRBV6-2/TRBV6-3; clone size: -
CDR3 DNA: TGTGCTAGTGGTTTGACACGAAGCAGGACATCAGGGGAGACCCAGTACTTC; CDR3 protein: CASGLTRSRTSGETQYF; D gene: -; CDR3 length: 17; J gene: TRBJ2-5; V gene: TRBV12-5; clone size: -
CDR3 DNA: TGTGCCAGCAGATGGGGCAGGGATGGCGTGTTTTTT; CDR3 protein: CASRWGRDGVFF; D gene: -; CDR3 length: 12; J gene: TRBJ1-4; V gene: TRBV2; clone size: -
CDR3 DNA: TGCGCCAGCAGCGGGACTAGCGGGGTTAGTGAGCAGTTCTTC; CDR3 protein: CASSGTSGVSEQFF; D gene: TRBD2; CDR3 length: 14; J gene: TRBJ2-1; V gene: TRBV10-2; clone size: -
CDR3 DNA: TGTGCCAGCGGCCGGGACAGAACATACAATGAGCAGTTCTTC; CDR3 protein: CASGRDRTYNEQFF; D gene: TRBD1; CDR3 length: 14; J gene: TRBJ2-1; V gene: TRBV28; clone size: once
CDR3 DNA: TGTGCCAGCAGCCAAGGACAGGGTCTTAGCAATCAGCCCCAGCATTTT; CDR3 protein: CASSQGQGLSNQPQHF; D gene: TRBD1; CDR3 length: 16; J gene: TRBJ1-5; V gene: TRBV3-1/TRBV3-2; clone size: -
CDR3 DNA: TGTGCCAGCTCACCACCACAGAGCTCCTACAATGAGCAGTTCTTC; CDR3 protein: CASSPPQSSYNEQFF; D gene: -; CDR3 length: 15; J gene: TRBJ2-1; V gene: TRBV18; clone size: -
CDR3 DNA: TGTGCCAGCAGCTTAACTAGCGGGGTGATAGATACGCAGTATTTT; CDR3 protein: CASSLTSGVIDTQYF; D gene: TRBD2; CDR3 length: 15; J gene: TRBJ2-3; V gene: TRBV7-3; clone size: once
CDR3 DNA: TGTGCCAGCAGCAAGAGGACAGGGGGCGCTTCCCACGAGCAGTACTTC; CDR3 protein: CASSKRTGGASHEQYF; D gene: TRBD1; CDR3 length: 16; J gene: TRBJ2-7; V gene: TRBV7-9; clone size: -
CDR3 DNA: TGTGCCAGCAGCTTGTGGTTTAGTAATCAGCCCCAGCATTTT; CDR3 protein: CASSLWFSNQPQHF; D gene: -; CDR3 length: 14; J gene: TRBJ1-5; V gene: TRBV5-5; clone size: few
CDR3 DNA: TGTGCCAGCAGCCAAGTTCTAGTCTTCCGTCAAGAGACCCAGTACTTC; CDR3 protein: CASSQVLVFRQETQYF; D gene: -; CDR3 length: 16; J gene: TRBJ2-5; V gene: TRBV3-1/TRBV3-2; clone size: -
CDR3 DNA: TGTGCCAGCAGCTTAGGGGGGGGGAGTCAAGGCTACTACGAGCAGTACTTC; CDR3 protein: CASSLGGGSQGYYEQYF; D gene: TRBD2; CDR3 length: 17; J gene: TRBJ2-7; V gene: TRBV7-6; clone size: -
CDR3 DNA: TGTGCCAGCACCGTTGCAGGGGATCGGTACGAGCAGTACTTC; CDR3 protein: CASTVAGDRYEQYF; D gene: -; CDR3 length: 14; J gene: TRBJ2-7; V gene: TRBV28; clone size: -
CDR3 DNA: TGTGCCAGCAGCTTAGAAAGAGGGGAGCGGGGACTTTCCTACAATGAGCAGTTCTTC; CDR3 protein: CASSLERGERGLSYNEQFF; D gene: TRBD2; CDR3 length: 19; J gene: TRBJ2-1; V gene: TRBV11-2; clone size: -
CDR3 DNA: TGTGCCAGCAGCCAGCTAGCGGGTTCTCTCCACGAGCAGTACTTC; CDR3 protein: CASSQLAGSLHEQYF; D gene: TRBD2; CDR3 length: 15; J gene: TRBJ2-7; V gene: TRBV3-1/TRBV3-2; clone size: -
CDR3 DNA: TGCAGCGCCGCGGGGCAGGATCATGGCTACACCTTC; CDR3 protein: CSAAGQDHGYTF; D gene: -; CDR3 length: 12; J gene: TRBJ1-2; V gene: TRBV29-1; clone size: -
CDR3 DNA: TGTGCCAGCAGTTCCGGACACAGAGAGTACTTC; CDR3 protein: CASSSGHREYF; D gene: -; CDR3 length: 11; J gene: TRBJ2-7; V gene: TRBV28; clone size: -